This T cell receptor beta chain comes out of a study of response to subunit inactivated influenza vaccine. Study findings and constraints: Only a handful of new T cells, the authors suggested, are recruited with each seasonal influenza vaccination.

The CDR3 contains 16 residues. CDR1 SGHKS and CDR2 YYEKEE come from the germline V gene (reference sequence). V dropped 2 bases and J dropped 1; count of bases not matched to a gene: 6. Concerning this clonotype: Antigen unknown.

Via MiXCR, TCRdb re-called the RT-PCR reads, giving one row per CDR3 protein. The profile shows roughly 500,000 distinct CDR3 sequences, about 25% of them singletons. This receptor was identified in a man aged 45-60 years who received an inactivated influenza vaccine. The chain recombines TRBV5-5 with TRBJ2-5, with 9 nucleotides matching TRBD2. This specimen consisted of CD4+ T cells sorted from PBMCs, obtained around 5 days after vaccination. The DNA for the CDR3 is TGTGCCAGCAGCTTTCTAGCGGGGACGCTCCAAGAGACCCAGTACTTC. Its translation is CASSFLAGTLQETQYF.